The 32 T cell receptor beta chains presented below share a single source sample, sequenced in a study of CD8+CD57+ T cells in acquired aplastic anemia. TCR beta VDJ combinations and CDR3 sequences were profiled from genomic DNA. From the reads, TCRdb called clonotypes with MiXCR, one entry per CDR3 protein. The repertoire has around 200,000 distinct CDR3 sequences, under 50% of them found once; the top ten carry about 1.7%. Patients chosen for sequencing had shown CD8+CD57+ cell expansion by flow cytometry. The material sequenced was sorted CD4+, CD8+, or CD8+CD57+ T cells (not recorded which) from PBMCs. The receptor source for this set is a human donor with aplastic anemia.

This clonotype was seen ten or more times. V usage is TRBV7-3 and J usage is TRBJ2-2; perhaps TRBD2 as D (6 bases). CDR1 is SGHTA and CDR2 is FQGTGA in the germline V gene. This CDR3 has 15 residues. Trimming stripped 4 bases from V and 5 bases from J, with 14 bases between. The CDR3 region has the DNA TGTGCCAGCAGCTCCCTTTCGGGAGTTACCGGGGAGCTGTTTTTT. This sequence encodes CASSSLSGVTGELFF.

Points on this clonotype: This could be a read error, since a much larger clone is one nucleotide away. CDR3 in amino acids: CASSQGKGEQHF. The DNA for the CDR3 is TGTGCCAGCAGCCAAGGGAAAGGCGAGCAGCACTTC. The chain joins TRBV3-1 to TRBJ2-7; D remains ambiguous. The CDR3 is made up of 12 amino acids. The germline gives CDR1 LGHDT, CDR2 YNNKEL (reference sequence).

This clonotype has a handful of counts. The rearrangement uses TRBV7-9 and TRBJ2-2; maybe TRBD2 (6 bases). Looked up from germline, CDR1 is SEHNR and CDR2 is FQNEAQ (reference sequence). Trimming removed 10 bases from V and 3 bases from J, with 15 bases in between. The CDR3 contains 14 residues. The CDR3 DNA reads TGTGCCACCCTGGGACTTTACGACACCGGGGAGCTGTTTTTT. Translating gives CATLGLYDTGELFF.

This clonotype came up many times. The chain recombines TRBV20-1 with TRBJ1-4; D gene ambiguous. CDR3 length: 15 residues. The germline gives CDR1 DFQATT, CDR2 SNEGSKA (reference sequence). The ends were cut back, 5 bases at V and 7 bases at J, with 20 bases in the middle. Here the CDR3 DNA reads TGCAGTGCTTCCGCTGAACTGGGTATTGGTGAAAAACTGTTTTTT. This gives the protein CSASAELGIGEKLFF.

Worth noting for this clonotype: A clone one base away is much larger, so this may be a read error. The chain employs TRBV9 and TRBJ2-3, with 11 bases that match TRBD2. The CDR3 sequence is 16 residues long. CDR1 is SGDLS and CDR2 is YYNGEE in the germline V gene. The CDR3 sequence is CASSPRVAGGPDTHYF. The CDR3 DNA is TGTGCCAGCAGCCCCCGGGTAGCGGGGGGGCCAGATACGCATTATTTT.

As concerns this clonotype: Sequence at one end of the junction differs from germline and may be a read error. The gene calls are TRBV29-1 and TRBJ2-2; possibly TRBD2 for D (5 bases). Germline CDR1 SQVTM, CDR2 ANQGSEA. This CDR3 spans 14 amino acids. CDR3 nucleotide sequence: TGCAGCGTTCTTTTTCTCTTGAACACCGGGGAGCTGTTCTTT. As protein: CSVLFLLNTGELFF.

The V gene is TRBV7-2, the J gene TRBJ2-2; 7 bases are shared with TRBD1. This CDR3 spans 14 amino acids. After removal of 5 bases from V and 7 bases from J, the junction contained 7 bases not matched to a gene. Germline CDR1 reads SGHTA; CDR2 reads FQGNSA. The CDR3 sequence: CASSKTGADGELFF. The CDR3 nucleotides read TGTGCCAGCAGCAAAACAGGGGCGGACGGGGAGCTGTTTTTT.

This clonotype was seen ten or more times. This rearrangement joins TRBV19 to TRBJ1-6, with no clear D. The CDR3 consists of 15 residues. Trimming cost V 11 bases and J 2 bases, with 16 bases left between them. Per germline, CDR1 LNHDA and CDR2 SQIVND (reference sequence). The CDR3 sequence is CAAGRNKAYNSPLHF. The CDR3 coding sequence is TGTGCCGCGGGGAGGAATAAAGCCTATAATTCACCCCTCCACTTT.

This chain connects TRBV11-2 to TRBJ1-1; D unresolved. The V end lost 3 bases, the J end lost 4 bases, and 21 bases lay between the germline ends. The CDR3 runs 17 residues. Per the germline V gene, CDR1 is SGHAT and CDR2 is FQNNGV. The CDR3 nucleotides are TGTGCCAGCAGCTTTGGACGGAGGGAGGGAATTGGCACTGAAGCTTTCTTT. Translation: CASSFGRREGIGTEAFF.

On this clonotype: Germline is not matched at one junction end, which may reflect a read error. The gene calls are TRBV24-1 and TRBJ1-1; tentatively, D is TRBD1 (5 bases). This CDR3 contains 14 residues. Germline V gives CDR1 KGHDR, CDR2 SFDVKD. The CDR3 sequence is CATSSTFWGTEALF. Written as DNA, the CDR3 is TGTGCCACCAGTTCAACGTTTTGGGGCACTGAAGCTCTCTTT.

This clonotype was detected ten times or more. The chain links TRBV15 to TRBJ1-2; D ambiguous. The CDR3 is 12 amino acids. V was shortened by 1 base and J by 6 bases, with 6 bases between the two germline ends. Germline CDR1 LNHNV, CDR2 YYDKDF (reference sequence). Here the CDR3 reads CATSRGENGYTF. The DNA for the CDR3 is TGTGCCACCAGCAGAGGGGAGAATGGCTACACCTTC.

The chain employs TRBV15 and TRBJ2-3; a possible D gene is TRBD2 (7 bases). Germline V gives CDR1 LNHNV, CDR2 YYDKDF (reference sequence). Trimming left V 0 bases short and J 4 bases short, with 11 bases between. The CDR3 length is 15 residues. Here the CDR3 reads CATSREGGAPDTQYF. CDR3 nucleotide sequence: TGTGCCACCAGCAGAGAAGGGGGGGCCCCAGATACGCAGTATTTT. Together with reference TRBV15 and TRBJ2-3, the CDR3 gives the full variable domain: DAMVIQNPRYQVTQFGKPVTLSCSQTLNHNVMYWYQQKSSQAPKLLFHYYDKDFNNEADTPDNFQSRRPNTSFCFLDIRSPGLGDTAMYLCATSREGGAPDTQYFGPGTRLTVL.

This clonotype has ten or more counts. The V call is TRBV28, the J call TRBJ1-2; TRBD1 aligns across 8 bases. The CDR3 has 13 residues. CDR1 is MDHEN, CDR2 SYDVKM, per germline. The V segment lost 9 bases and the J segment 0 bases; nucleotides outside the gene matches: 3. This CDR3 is CASRTGPNYGYTF. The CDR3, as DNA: TGTGCCAGTAGGACAGGGCCTAACTATGGCTACACCTTC.

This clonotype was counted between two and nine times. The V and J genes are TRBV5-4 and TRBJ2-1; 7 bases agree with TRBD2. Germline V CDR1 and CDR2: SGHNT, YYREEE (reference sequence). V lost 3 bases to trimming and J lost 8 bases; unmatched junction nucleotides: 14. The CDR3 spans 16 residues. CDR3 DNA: TGTGCCAGCAGCTCCAAGACTAGCCGTCTTTTCGATGAGCAGTTCTTC. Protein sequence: CASSSKTSRLFDEQFF.

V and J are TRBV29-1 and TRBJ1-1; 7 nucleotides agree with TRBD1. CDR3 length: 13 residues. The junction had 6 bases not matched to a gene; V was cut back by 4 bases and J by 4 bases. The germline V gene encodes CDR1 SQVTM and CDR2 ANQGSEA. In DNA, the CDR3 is TGCAGCGTTGCAACAGGGGAAGGCACTGAAGCTTTCTTT. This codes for CSVATGEGTEAFF.

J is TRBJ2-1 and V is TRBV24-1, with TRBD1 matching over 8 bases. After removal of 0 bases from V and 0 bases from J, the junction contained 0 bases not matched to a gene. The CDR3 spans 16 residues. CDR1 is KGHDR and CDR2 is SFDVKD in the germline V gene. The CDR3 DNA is TGTGCCACCAGTGATTTGGGGACAGGCTCCTACAATGAGCAGTTCTTC. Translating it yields CATSDLGTGSYNEQFF.

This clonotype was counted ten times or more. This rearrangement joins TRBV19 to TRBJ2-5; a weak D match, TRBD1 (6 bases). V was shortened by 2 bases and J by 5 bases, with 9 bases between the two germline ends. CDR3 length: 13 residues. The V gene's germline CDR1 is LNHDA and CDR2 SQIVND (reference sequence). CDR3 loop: CASSIQGTETQYF. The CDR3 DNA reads TGTGCCAGTAGTATACAGGGGACGGAGACCCAGTACTTC. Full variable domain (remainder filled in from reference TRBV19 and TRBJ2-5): DGGITQSPKYLFRKEGQNVTLSCEQNLNHDAMYWYRQDPGQGLRLIYYSQIVNDFQKGDIAEGYSVSREKKESFPLTVTSAQKNPTAFYLCASSIQGTETQYFGPGTRLLVL.

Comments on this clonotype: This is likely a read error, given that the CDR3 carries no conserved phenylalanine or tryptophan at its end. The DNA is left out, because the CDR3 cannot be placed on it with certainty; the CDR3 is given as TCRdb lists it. CDR3 sequence reads: CASSADTEASS. This chain joins TRBV9 and TRBJ1-1. The CDR3 is made up of 11 amino acids, end residues included. Germline V gene sequence: CDR1 SGDLS, CDR2 YYNGEE.

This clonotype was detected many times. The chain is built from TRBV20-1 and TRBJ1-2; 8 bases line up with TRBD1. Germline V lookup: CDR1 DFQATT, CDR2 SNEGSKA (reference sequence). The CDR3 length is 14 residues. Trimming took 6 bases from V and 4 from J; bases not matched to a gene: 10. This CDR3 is CSAAVQGDGYGYTF. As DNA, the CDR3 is TGCAGTGCGGCGGTACAGGGGGACGGCTATGGCTACACCTTC.

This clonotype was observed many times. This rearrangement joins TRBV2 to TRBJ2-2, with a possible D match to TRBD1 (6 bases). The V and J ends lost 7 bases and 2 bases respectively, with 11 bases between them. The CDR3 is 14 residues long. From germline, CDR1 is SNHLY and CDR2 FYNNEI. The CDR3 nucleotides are TGTGCCAGCATTTCACAGGGTAACACCGGGGAGCTGTTTTTT. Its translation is CASISQGNTGELFF.

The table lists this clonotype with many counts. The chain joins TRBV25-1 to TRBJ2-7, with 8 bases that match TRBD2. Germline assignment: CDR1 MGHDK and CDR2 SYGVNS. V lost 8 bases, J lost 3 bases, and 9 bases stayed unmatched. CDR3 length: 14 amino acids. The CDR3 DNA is TGTGCCAGCCTGAGGACTAGCAGAATCTACGAGCAGTACTTC. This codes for CASLRTSRIYEQYF.

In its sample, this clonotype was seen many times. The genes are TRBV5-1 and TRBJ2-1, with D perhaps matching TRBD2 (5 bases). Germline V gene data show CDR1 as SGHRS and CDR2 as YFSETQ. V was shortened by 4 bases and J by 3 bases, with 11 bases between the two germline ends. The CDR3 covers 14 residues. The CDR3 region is CASSPSSSYNEQFF. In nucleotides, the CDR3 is TGCGCCAGCAGCCCTTCTAGCAGCTACAATGAGCAGTTCTTC.

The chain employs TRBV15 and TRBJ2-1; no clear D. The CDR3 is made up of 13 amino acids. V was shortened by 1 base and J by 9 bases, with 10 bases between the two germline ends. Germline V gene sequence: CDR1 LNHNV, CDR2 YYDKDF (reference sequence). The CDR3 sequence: CATSRGPDGEQFF. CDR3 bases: TGTGCCACCAGCAGAGGACCCGATGGTGAGCAGTTCTTC.

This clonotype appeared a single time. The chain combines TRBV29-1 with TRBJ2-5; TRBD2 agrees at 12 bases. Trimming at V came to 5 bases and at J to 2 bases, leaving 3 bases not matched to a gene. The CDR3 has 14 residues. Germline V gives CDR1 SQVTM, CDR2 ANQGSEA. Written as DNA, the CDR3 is TGCAGCGTTCTAGCGGGAGGGCGGCAAGAGACCCAGTACTTC. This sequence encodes CSVLAGGRQETQYF.

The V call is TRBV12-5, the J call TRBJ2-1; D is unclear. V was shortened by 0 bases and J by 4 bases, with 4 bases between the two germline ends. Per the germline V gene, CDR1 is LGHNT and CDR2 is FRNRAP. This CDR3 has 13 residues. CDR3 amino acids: CASGLVGYNEQFF. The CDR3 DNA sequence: TGTGCTAGTGGTTTGGTGGGTTACAATGAGCAGTTCTTC.

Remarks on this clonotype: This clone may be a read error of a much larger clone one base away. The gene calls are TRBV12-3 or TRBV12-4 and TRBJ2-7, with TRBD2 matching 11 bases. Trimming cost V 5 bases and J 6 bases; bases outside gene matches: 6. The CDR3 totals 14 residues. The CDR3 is CASSRTSGFPEQYF. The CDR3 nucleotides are TGTGCCAGCAGTCGGACTAGCGGGTTCCCCGAGCAGTACTTC.

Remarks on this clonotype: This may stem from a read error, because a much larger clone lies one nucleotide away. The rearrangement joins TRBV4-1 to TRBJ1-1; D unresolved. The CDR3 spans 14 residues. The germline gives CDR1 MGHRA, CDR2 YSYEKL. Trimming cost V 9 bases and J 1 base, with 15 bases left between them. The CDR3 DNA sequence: TGCGCCAGACGGCCAACACTGGAGAACACTGAAGCTTTCTTT. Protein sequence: CARRPTLENTEAFF.

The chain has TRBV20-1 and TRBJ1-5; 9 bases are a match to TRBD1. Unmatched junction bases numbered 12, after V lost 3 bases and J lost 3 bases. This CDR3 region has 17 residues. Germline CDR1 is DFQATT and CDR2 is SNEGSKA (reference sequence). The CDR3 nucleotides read TGCAGTGCTAGCGCCGGGACAGGGTCCGGACTCAATCAGCCCCAGCATTTT. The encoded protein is CSASAGTGSGLNQPQHF.

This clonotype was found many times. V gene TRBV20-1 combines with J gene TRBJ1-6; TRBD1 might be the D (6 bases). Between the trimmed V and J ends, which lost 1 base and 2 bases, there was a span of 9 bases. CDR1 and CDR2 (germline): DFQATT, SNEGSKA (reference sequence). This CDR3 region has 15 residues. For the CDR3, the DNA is TGCAGTGCTAGAGGCGACAGGACCTATAATTCACCCCTCCACTTT. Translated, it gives CSARGDRTYNSPLHF.

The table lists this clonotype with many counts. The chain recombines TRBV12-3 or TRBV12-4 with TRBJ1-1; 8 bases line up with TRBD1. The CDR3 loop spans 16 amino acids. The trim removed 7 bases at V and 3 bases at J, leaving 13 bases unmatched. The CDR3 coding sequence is TGTGCCAGCACCTGGGACAGGAGGGGAATGGACACTGAAGCTTTCTTT. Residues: CASTWDRRGMDTEAFF.

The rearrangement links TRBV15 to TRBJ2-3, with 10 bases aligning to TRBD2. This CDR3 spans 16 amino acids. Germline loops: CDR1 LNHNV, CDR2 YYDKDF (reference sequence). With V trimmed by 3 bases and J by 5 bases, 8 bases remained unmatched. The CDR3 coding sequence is TGTGCCACCAGCAGCTTGGTAGCGGGAGGACAAGATACGCAGTATTTT. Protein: CATSSLVAGGQDTQYF.

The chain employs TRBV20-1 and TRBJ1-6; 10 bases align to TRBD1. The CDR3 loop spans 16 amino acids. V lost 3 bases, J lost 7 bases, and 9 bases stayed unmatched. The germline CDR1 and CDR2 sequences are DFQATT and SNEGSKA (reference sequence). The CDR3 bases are TGCAGTGCTAGTAAGCGACAGGGGGCACAAAATTCACCCCTCCACTTT. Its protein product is CSASKRQGAQNSPLHF.